This record covers a single TCR beta chain. What it recognizes is unknown. This entry is derived from a study of OX40 agonist ivuxolimab in advanced cancers. Study-wide results and limits: Certain nonresponders additionally had low normalized T-cell clonal expansion.

V was clipped by 6 bases and J by 2 bases, with 14 bases between them. Per the germline V gene, CDR1 is SQVTM and CDR2 is ANQGSEA. The CDR3 has 14 residues. The table came from immunoSEQ multiplex PCR; TCRdb's copy has only in-frame clones and leaves some out. In the table there are 48,000 or so clones, around 80% of which are singletons. The source was CD4+ or CD8+ T cells sorted from blood, collected in a trial of the OX40 agonist ivuxolimab. The clonotype originates from an adult with an advanced solid tumor such as melanoma, head and neck, liver or kidney cancer. The chain recombines TRBV29-1 with TRBJ1-5; D may be TRBD1 (5 bases). The CDR3 DNA is TGCAGCGTGAGCGAGGCGGGGGGCAATCAGCCCCAGCATTTT. Translation gives CSVSEAGGNQPQHF. The full variable domain, rest sourced from reference TRBV29-1 and TRBJ1-5, is SAVISQKPSRDICQRGTSLTIQCQVDSQVTMMFWYRQQPGQSLTLIATANQGSEATYESGFVIDKFPISRPNLTFSTLTVSNMSPEDSSIYLCSVSEAGGNQPQHFGDGTRLSIL.